These 16 T cell receptor beta chains were sequenced from one sample in a study of shared clonotypes between healthy human individuals. Repertoires were generated with immunoSEQ multiplex PCR, while TCRdb's copy carries only in-frame clones and drops some. The sample shows some 2 million clones, 85% to 95% of them seen only once. Sequencing input: naive CD4+ T cells sorted from blood. Regarding subset: CD45RA+ positively selected. The receptors come from a man aged 18-30 years in good health.

The genes are TRBV28 and TRBJ1-2; a possible D gene is TRBD1 (5 bases). The CDR3 loop spans 13 amino acids. The germline V and J ends were trimmed by 7 bases and 4 bases, with 13 bases remaining between them. Germline values: CDR1 MDHEN, CDR2 SYDVKM. CDR3 nucleotides: TGTGCCAGCATGGCGGCCAGGGCCTATGGCTACACCTTC. This encodes CASMAARAYGYTF.

A remark on this clone: Other DNA sequences in this specimen translate into the identical CDR3. This chain joins TRBV6-6 and TRBJ1-5; D is ambiguous. The CDR3 runs 14 residues. From germline, CDR1 is MNHNY and CDR2 SVGAGI (reference sequence). The V end was cut by 3 bases, the J end by 2 bases, with 8 bases between. The CDR3, as DNA: TGTGCCAGCAGTTATAGGCAGGGCAATCAGCCCCAGCATTTT. It codes for CASSYRQGNQPQHF.

Of note for this clone: In the same sample, other DNA sequences code for this CDR3. The chain combines TRBV5-1 with TRBJ1-3; TRBD1 aligns across 7 bases. This CDR3 region has 14 residues. The germline V gene encodes CDR1 SGHRS and CDR2 YFSETQ. Trimming took 4 bases from V and 2 from J; bases not matched to a gene: 3. The CDR3 coding sequence is TGCGCCAGCAGCCCCGGGACAGCTGGAAACACCATATATTTT. Its translation: CASSPGTAGNTIYF.

The rearrangement joins TRBV11-2 to TRBJ2-7; 10 bases agree with TRBD2. J was trimmed by 2 bases and V by 2 bases; bases with no gene match: 3. The germline gives CDR1 SGHAT, CDR2 FQNNGV. The CDR3 is made up of 15 amino acids. The CDR3 DNA reads TGTGCCAGCAGCTTAAGCGGGAGGGGAACCTACGAGCAGTACTTC. Its translation is CASSLSGRGTYEQYF.

This clone was recorded once. The genes are TRBV18 and TRBJ2-7; D is perhaps TRBD1 or TRBD2 (5 bases each). The V end was cut by 3 bases, the J end by 2 bases, with 11 bases between. The CDR3 totals 14 residues. In germline, CDR1 is KGHSH, CDR2 LQKENI. CDR3 nucleotide sequence: TGTGCCAGCTCACCGCAGGGAGTCGCCTACGAGCAGTACTTC. Its protein is CASSPQGVAYEQYF.

This chain connects TRBV2 to TRBJ2-3, with unresolved D. Germline V gives CDR1 SNHLY, CDR2 FYNNEI. V was trimmed by 10 bases and J by 4 bases, leaving 9 bases between them. The CDR3 has 11 residues. This CDR3 reads CATHDADTQYF. CDR3 nucleotide sequence: TGTGCCACGCACGACGCAGATACGCAGTATTTT.

The chain couples TRBV2 to TRBJ2-7; TRBD1 matches 7 bases. The CDR3 extends over 13 amino acids. Germline V gene data show CDR1 as SNHLY and CDR2 as FYNNEI. Germline trimming cut 10 bases from V and 5 bases from J; bases unmatched to any gene: 11. CDR3 in DNA: TGTGCCACCCAAAGGAGACAGGGAAACGAGCAGTACTTC. Translation gives CATQRRQGNEQYF.

This chain links TRBV2 with TRBJ2-7, with D tentatively TRBD2 (6 bases). The V and J ends lost 5 bases and 9 bases respectively, with 23 bases between them. The CDR3 contains 15 residues. Germline V lookup: CDR1 SNHLY, CDR2 FYNNEI. This chain's CDR3 is CASSYEAGTLFGQYF. The CDR3 bases are TGTGCCAGCAGTTATGAAGCGGGCACTCTATTCGGGCAGTACTTC.

The V call is TRBV6-6, the J call TRBJ2-1, with 7 bases lining up with TRBD1. Germline V gene data show CDR1 as MNHNY and CDR2 as SVGAGI (reference sequence). J was trimmed by 7 bases and V by 11 bases; bases with no gene match: 5. The CDR3 contains 11 residues. DNA of the CDR3: TGTGCCGGAGGCAGGGGGAATGAGCAGTTCTTC. Its protein is CAGGRGNEQFF.

The V call is TRBV10-3, the J call TRBJ2-6; D call uncertain. Germline V CDR1 and CDR2: ENHRY, SYGVKD. V was pared by 7 bases and J by 1 base, with 2 bases between. CDR3 size: 12 residues. The CDR3 loop is CAIKSGANVLTF. The DNA for the CDR3 is TGTGCCATCAAATCTGGGGCCAACGTCCTGACTTTC.

V is TRBV4-2 and J is TRBJ2-2; D might be TRBD1 or TRBD2, each matching 5 bases. This CDR3 contains 15 residues. V was shortened by 5 bases and J by 5 bases, with 15 bases between the two germline ends. Germline CDR1 is LGHNA and CDR2 is YNFKEQ. The CDR3: CASSGGRGGTGELFF. The CDR3 DNA reads as TGTGCCAGCAGCGGAGGAAGGGGCGGAACCGGGGAGCTGTTTTTT.

The genes are TRBV27 and TRBJ1-2, with D possibly matching TRBD1 (6 bases). The length of the CDR3 is 15 residues. The germline V gene has CDR1 MNHEY and CDR2 SMNVEV (reference sequence). The V gene lost 6 bases and the J gene lost 4 bases, with 18 bases spanning the gap. The DNA of the CDR3 is TGTGCCAGCAGGATACACTTACAGGGTAGCTATGGCTACACCTTC. Translating gives CASRIHLQGSYGYTF.

J is TRBJ2-1 and V is TRBV5-1; 8 nucleotides align to TRBD2. Germline V gene sequence: CDR1 SGHRS, CDR2 YFSETQ. V shed 3 bases and J 8 bases; nucleotides not matched to a gene: 13. This CDR3 has 16 amino acids. CDR3 residues: CASSSTPGTSYDEQFF. The CDR3 nucleotides read TGCGCCAGCAGCTCCACACCCGGGACTAGTTACGATGAGCAGTTCTTC.

The CDR3 is CAWSVRRWETQYF. In DNA form, the CDR3 reads TGTGCCTGGAGTGTACGAAGGTGGGAGACCCAGTACTTC. The chain couples TRBV30 to TRBJ2-5; D unclear. The germline CDR1 and CDR2 sequences are GTSNPN and SVGIG (reference sequence). This CDR3 has 13 amino acids. Between the trimmed V and J ends, which lost 0 bases and 5 bases, there was a span of 10 bases.

CDR3 in amino acids: CAISSGLAGANEQFF. DNA of the CDR3: TGTGCCATCAGCTCGGGACTAGCGGGAGCTAATGAGCAGTTCTTC. The J gene is TRBJ2-1, the V gene TRBV10-3, with 14 bases fitting TRBD2. Unmatched junction bases numbered 5, after V lost 6 bases and J lost 7 bases. The V gene's germline CDR1 is ENHRY and CDR2 SYGVKD. This CDR3 has 15 residues.

The J gene is TRBJ2-3, the V gene TRBV7-2; 8 bases match TRBD2. Germline CDR1 reads SGHTA; CDR2 reads FQGNSA. V lost 4 bases to trimming and J lost 1 base; unmatched junction nucleotides: 10. The CDR3 covers 17 residues. The CDR3 sequence is CASSSQASSGGTDTQYF. Here the CDR3 DNA reads TGTGCCAGCAGCTCCCAAGCTAGTAGCGGGGGCACAGATACGCAGTATTTT.